This T cell receptor (beta chain) derives from a study of blood T cell repertoires in COVID-19. Study overall: T cells, B-cell-depleted T cells, or PBMCs provided the cDNA or gDNA that served as material.

Germline CDR1 reads SGDLS; CDR2 reads YYNGEE. The germline V and J ends were trimmed by 0 bases and 10 bases, with 14 bases remaining between them. This CDR3 has 13 residues. Per the authors' pipeline: Reference gene primer amplification in the assay estimated nucleated cell counts. TCRdb's table, derived via immunoSEQ multiplex PCR, lists solely in-frame clones and lacks some. V and J calls and clone size follow that table, whereas D and trimming were derived from the DNA. The repertoire holds around 140,000 clones, with roughly 80% as singletons. V and J are TRBV9 and TRBJ2-7; D remains unclear. Sequences were obtained from peripheral blood. The source is a man aged 65 to 79 who had recovered from COVID-19. CDR3 sequence reads: CASSVDGHTHQYF. DNA of the CDR3: TGTGCCAGCAGCGTAGATGGGCATACGCACCAGTACTTC.